This TCR beta chain was recovered during a study of OX40 agonist ivuxolimab in advanced cancers. As for the study in general: Averaging 60 years in age, with a range of roughly 23 to 80, the cohort was around 85% male.

The table came from immunoSEQ multiplex PCR; TCRdb's copy has only in-frame clones and leaves some out. The sample records around 60,000 clones, around nine tenths being singletons. This clone was counted once. What it binds is unknown. CDR1 and CDR2 from the germline V gene are KGHSH and LQKENI. This CDR3 comprises 13 residues. The ends were cut back, 0 bases at V and 4 bases at J, with 7 bases in the middle. Study conclusions and caveats: Clonal expansion was among the lowest in partial responders at 0.1-3.0 mg/kg, especially CD8+.

This chain links TRBV18 with TRBJ2-7; no firm D call. The source is an adult with an advanced solid tumor such as melanoma, head and neck, liver or kidney cancer. Sequences were derived from CD4+ or CD8+ T cells sorted from blood, sampled in a trial of the OX40 agonist ivuxolimab. The CDR3 sequence is CASSPPANYEQYF. CDR3 DNA sequence: TGTGCCAGCTCACCACCTGCAAATTACGAGCAGTACTTC.